This note documents a single T cell receptor (beta chain) sequence. Its target antigen remains unknown. Base quality data are lacking; no much larger clone is found one base away. These data belong to a study of OX40 agonist ivuxolimab in advanced cancers. At the level of the whole study: The costimulatory receptor OX40 (CD134) was targeted by ivuxolimab, a fully human IgG2 agonistic monoclonal antibody. Intravenous ivuxolimab was administered to patients every 2 weeks at six dose levels: 0.01, 0.1, 0.3, 1.5, 3 and 10 mg/kg. Among the approximately 50 dose-escalation patients, about 19 had hepatocellular carcinoma, 15 or so melanoma, 9 renal cell carcinoma and 9 head and neck cancer. In the dose-escalation cohort, around four fifths of patients were male, and the mean age was roughly 60 years with a range of roughly 23 to 79. Prior anti-PD-1, anti-PD-L1 or anti-CTLA-4 therapy was permitted, and less than 45% of dose-escalation patients had received checkpoint inhibitors. Partial responses were achieved by three dose-escalation patients, of whom one had hepatocellular carcinoma and two had cutaneous melanoma. The point of sequencing TCRbeta in the periphery was to test whether ivuxolimab changed TCR sequence diversity and drove clonal T-cell expansion. The paper reports the monotherapy dose-escalation portion (N ≈ 52 patients) of the phase I ivuxolimab trial. Broader findings and caveats from the paper: On average, CD8+ T cells showed more expanded clones than CD4+ T cells after ivuxolimab. Low levels of normalized T-cell clonal expansion were also seen in some patients who did not respond. At doses of 0.1 to 3.0 mg/kg, clonal expansion of both CD4+ and CD8+ blood T cells was observed from baseline to week 6. Partial responders in the 0.1-3.0 mg/kg groups had among the lowest normalized peripheral clonal expansion, especially among CD8+ T cells. The antigen specificity of the peripheral T cells that underwent clonal expansion was not determined.

Patients with a history of autoimmune disease or receiving systemic immunosuppression were excluded from the trial. Peripheral blood for TCR sequencing was drawn from every dose cohort at baseline, at cycle 4 day 1 and at cycle 7 day 1. Samples came from an open-label, multicenter, first-in-human phase I dose-escalation trial of ivuxolimab. Adults with locally advanced or metastatic melanoma, renal cell, hepatocellular, or head and neck squamous cell carcinoma were enrolled in the trial. Before TCR sequencing, CD4+ and CD8+ T cells were separately sorted from peripheral blood. To sequence the TCRbeta CDR3 region, genomic DNA was isolated from the sorted cells. TCRbeta CDR3 regions were sequenced using the immunoSEQ Assay. TCRdb provides this immuneACCESS table in a form limited to in-frame rearrangements. Some clones are lacking; in checked studies, under half of them reflect an unresolved V gene, and why the rest are absent is not known. The table for this sample lists around 36,000 clones; roughly 80% of them were counted only once. Less than 25% of the sample rests with the top ten.

Measured from the cysteine to the phenylalanine, the CDR3 is 11 residues long. Solely the CDR3 DNA is kept, with 33 bases framed from the first base. V lost 0 bases and J lost 5 bases; the stretch between them is 5 bases long. CDR1 and CDR2 were assigned from the germline V gene (reference sequence) as GTSNPN and SVGIG. The TCR was taken from an adult with an advanced solid tumor such as melanoma, head and neck, liver or kidney cancer. The rearrangement joined TRBV30 to TRBJ2-7; the D gene is not confidently resolved. The sample in question was CD4+ or CD8+ T cells sorted from blood, obtained in a trial of the OX40 agonist ivuxolimab. The DNA sequence is TGTGCCTGGAGTGTGATCGACGAGCAGTACTTC. Translated, it gives CAWSVIDEQYF.